The 24 T cell receptor beta chains below come from one sample, sequenced in a study of T-cell reconstitution after alpha-beta-depleted transplantation in children. Molecular barcoding with unique molecular identifiers was used for the TCRbeta library. TCRdb recomputed calls from the PCR reads with MiXCR, one row per CDR3 protein. The sample contains about 490,000 distinct CDR3 sequences, 10% of which appear only once. Source: PBMCs, taken before TCRalphabeta/CD19-depleted stem cell transplant. The receptors originated from a child aged 2 to 15 with inherited bone marrow failure, due to receive a stem cell transplant.

This clonotype was picked up many times. The chain employs TRBV29-1 and TRBJ2-3; D ambiguous. Between the trimmed V and J ends, which lost 1 base and 2 bases, there was a span of 7 bases. The germline gives CDR1 SQVTM, CDR2 ANQGSEA. This CDR3 spans 13 amino acids. DNA for the CDR3: TGCAGCGTTGAAGTGTTGGTCACAGATACGCAGTATTTT. This sequence encodes CSVEVLVTDTQYF.

This clonotype has at least ten counts. The CDR3 coding sequence is TGTGCCAGCAGACCTAGACAGGGGGGGAACACTGAAGCTTTCTTT. Translated, it gives CASRPRQGGNTEAFF. The V call is TRBV6-1, the J call TRBJ1-1, with TRBD1 matching over 9 bases. There are 15 residues in the CDR3. CDR1 is MNHNS and CDR2 is SASEGT in the germline V gene. V dropped 6 bases and J dropped 1; count of bases not matched to a gene: 6.

This clonotype was found a few times. The rearrangement links TRBV7-2 to TRBJ1-2; 9 bases are shared with TRBD1. J lost 4 bases, V lost 5 bases, and 8 bases had no gene match. Germline V gives CDR1 SGHTA, CDR2 FQGNSA. The CDR3 extends over 15 amino acids. The CDR3 nucleotides read TGTGCCAGCAGCGTCAGACAGGGGGGGATCTATGGCTACACCTTC. Protein sequence: CASSVRQGGIYGYTF.

At least ten counts were recorded for this clonotype. Compared with germline, one end of the junction differs, possibly owing to a read error. This chain links TRBV27 with TRBJ2-7; 7 bases are shared with TRBD1. There are 13 residues in the CDR3. The germline V gene encodes CDR1 MNHEY and CDR2 SMNVEV (reference sequence). CDR3 sequence (DNA): TGCGCCAGCAGCCCGGGGACAGCCTACGAGCAGTACTTC. Its protein is CASSPGTAYEQYF.

This clonotype occurred many times. The V call is TRBV2, the J call TRBJ2-5, with D perhaps being TRBD1 or TRBD2 (5 bases each). Trimming pared 7 bases from V and 2 bases from J, leaving 14 bases between. Germline V gene sequence: CDR1 SNHLY, CDR2 FYNNEI. The CDR3 sequence is 14 residues long. The CDR3 DNA sequence: TGTGCCAGCACCTCGATGGGACCTCAAGAGACCCAGTACTTC. As protein: CASTSMGPQETQYF.

This clonotype was seen at least ten times. The rearrangement uses TRBV7-9 and TRBJ1-6, with TRBD1 matching over 7 bases. The CDR3 sequence is 16 residues long. In germline, CDR1 is SEHNR, CDR2 FQNEAQ (reference sequence). Trimming at V came to 4 bases and at J to 8 bases, leaving 11 bases not matched to a gene. CDR3 sequence: CASSSDGQEADSPLHF. CDR3 nucleotides: TGTGCCAGCAGCTCCGATGGACAGGAGGCGGATTCACCCCTCCACTTT.

This clonotype was seen many times. The V call is TRBV3-1, the J call TRBJ2-2; 7 bases map to TRBD1. CDR3 size: 14 residues. V was clipped by 0 bases and J by 7 bases; unmatched bases: 2. CDR1 is LGHDT and CDR2 is YNNKEL in the germline V gene (reference sequence). CDR3 protein: CASSQEAGGGELFF. CDR3 DNA: TGTGCCAGCAGCCAAGAGGCAGGGGGCGGGGAGCTGTTTTTT.

This clonotype occurred many times. The chain carries TRBV7-9 and TRBJ2-1; D not resolved. The CDR3 totals 14 residues. Germline CDR1 reads SEHNR; CDR2 reads FQNEAQ (reference sequence). Trimming pared 3 bases from V and 5 bases from J, leaving 11 bases between. CDR3 residues: CASSFLLNHNEQFF. As DNA, the CDR3 is TGTGCCAGCAGCTTCCTTTTGAACCACAATGAGCAGTTCTTC.

In this sample, this clonotype turned up many times. This chain connects TRBV20-1 to TRBJ1-4; D is undetermined. Germline V gene lookup returns CDR1 DFQATT and CDR2 SNEGSKA (reference sequence). CDR3 length: 11 residues. The germline V and J ends were trimmed by 5 bases and 0 bases, with 1 base remaining between them. CDR3 in amino acids: CSASTNEKLFF. In DNA form, the CDR3 reads TGCAGTGCTTCAACTAATGAAAAACTGTTTTTT.

This clonotype was seen a handful of times. The gene calls are TRBV20-1 and TRBJ2-4; 8 bases map to TRBD2. Trimming removed 6 bases from V and 5 bases from J; junction bases left unmatched: 12. Germline CDR1 reads DFQATT; CDR2 reads SNEGSKA (reference sequence). The CDR3 has 15 amino acids. The CDR3 spells CSATGGLEPQNIQYF. The CDR3 nucleotides are TGCAGTGCCACGGGAGGGCTCGAACCCCAAAACATTCAGTACTTC.

There are many counts of this clonotype. CDR3 bases: TGCAGTGCTAGATTCTGGGGACGCGCCAGCTATGGCTACACCTTC. It encodes CSARFWGRASYGYTF. The chain employs TRBV20-1 and TRBJ1-2, with TRBD1 as a possible D gene (5 bases). Germline V gives CDR1 DFQATT, CDR2 SNEGSKA (reference sequence). V was shortened by 2 bases and J by 4 bases, with 17 bases between the two germline ends. CDR3 length: 15 amino acids.

This clonotype was seen a handful of times. V is TRBV6-1 and J is TRBJ2-5; D may be TRBD1 or TRBD2 (5 bases each). The germline V gene encodes CDR1 MNHNS and CDR2 SASEGT. V was clipped by 6 bases and J by 5 bases, with 16 bases between them. This CDR3 has 14 residues. The CDR3 sequence: CASSRTTEGETQYF. CDR3 sequence (DNA): TGTGCCAGCAGCCGGACGACCGAGGGGGAGACCCAGTACTTC.

This clonotype was recorded at least ten times. The chain has TRBV12-3 or TRBV12-4 and TRBJ2-7, with 8 positions matching TRBD1. This CDR3 is built from 15 residues. V shed 1 base and J 2 bases; nucleotides not matched to a gene: 4. The CDR3 sequence: CASSLVPGQAYEQYF. In nucleotides, the CDR3 is TGTGCCAGCAGTTTAGTCCCGGGACAGGCCTACGAGCAGTACTTC.

In its sample, this clonotype was seen many times. The chain is built from TRBV11-1 and TRBJ2-3; 12 bases match TRBD2. The CDR3 runs 18 residues. Germline-derived CDR1 and CDR2 are SGHAT and FQDESV (reference sequence). V lost 5 bases and J lost 6; bases outside the gene matches: 15. The DNA for the CDR3 is TGTGCCAGCAGCCCAACCAGTCCGACTAGCGGGAGTACGGATACGCAGTATTTT. Protein sequence: CASSPTSPTSGSTDTQYF.

Remarks on this clonotype: This may stem from a read error, because a much larger clone lies one nucleotide away. This likely comes from a read error, as the CDR3 has no conserved phenylalanine or tryptophan at its end. The rearrangement links TRBV5-1 to TRBJ1-5; D gene ambiguous. Germline lookup yields CDR1 SGHRS and CDR2 YFSETQ. The CDR3 has 15 residues. Trimming cost V 3 bases and J 3 bases, with 13 bases left between them. The CDR3 sequence is CASSSYSTINQPQHL. DNA for the CDR3: TGCGCCAGCAGCTCTTACTCGACCATCAATCAGCCCCAGCATCTT.

As regards this clonotype: With a much larger clone just one base away, this may be a read error. The chain combines TRBV12-3 or TRBV12-4 with TRBJ2-7; D might be TRBD1 or TRBD2, each matching 6 bases. Between the trimmed V and J ends, which lost 4 bases and 4 bases, there was a span of 11 bases. This CDR3 has 13 residues. CDR3: CASSWGAGYEQYF. For the CDR3, the DNA is TGTGCCAGCAGTTGGGGGGCAGGATACGAGCAGTACTTC.

This clonotype has ten or more counts. V gene TRBV10-3 combines with J gene TRBJ2-7, with D hard to call. CDR1 and CDR2 (germline): ENHRY, SYGVKD. There are 12 residues in the CDR3. Trimming stripped 6 bases from V and 7 bases from J, with 13 bases between. CDR3 nucleotides: TGTGCCATCAGCCCCAGGACGGTAGAGCAGTACTTC. It translates to CAISPRTVEQYF.

The V and J genes are TRBV5-4 and TRBJ2-7; the D gene could be TRBD1 or TRBD2 (6 bases each). The CDR3 extends over 16 amino acids. Germline V gene lookup returns CDR1 SGHNT and CDR2 YYREEE (reference sequence). V was trimmed by 0 bases and J by 3 bases, leaving 16 bases between them. CDR3 region: CASSLGLGGFLYEQYF. The CDR3 coding sequence is TGTGCCAGCAGCTTGGGTCTAGGGGGGTTCCTCTACGAGCAGTACTTC.

This clonotype has at least ten counts. The chain carries TRBV27 and TRBJ2-3; 8 nucleotides align to TRBD1. The CDR3 totals 16 residues. Germline V gene sequence: CDR1 MNHEY, CDR2 SMNVEV (reference sequence). Unmatched junction bases numbered 4, after V lost 0 bases and J lost 2 bases. CDR3 coding DNA: TGTGCCAGCAGTTTATCGGCAGGGGGCATCACAGATACGCAGTATTTT. Translated: CASSLSAGGITDTQYF.

There are a few counts of this clonotype. V usage is TRBV12-3 or TRBV12-4 and J usage is TRBJ2-5; TRBD1 aligns across 9 bases. CDR3 length: 17 residues. J lost 3 bases, V lost 5 bases, and 13 bases had no gene match. This chain's CDR3 is CASSLDRGRRGKETQYF. The DNA for the CDR3 is TGTGCCAGCAGTCTGGACAGGGGTCGTAGAGGTAAAGAGACCCAGTACTTC.

This clonotype was counted between two and nine times. V and J are TRBV6-2 or TRBV6-3 and TRBJ2-7, with a weak D call TRBD1 (6 bases). This CDR3 comprises 15 residues. Trimming removed 5 bases at V and 0 bases at J, with 14 bases between. Germline lookup yields CDR1 MNHEY and CDR2 SVGEGT. The CDR3 DNA follows: TGTGCCAGCAGTAACCCGACAGGTCCCTCCTACGAGCAGTACTTC. Translated, it gives CASSNPTGPSYEQYF.

This clonotype occurred a few times. The chain employs TRBV30 and TRBJ1-1; 10 positions match TRBD1. The ends lost 1 base at V and 8 bases at J; junction bases unmatched: 7. CDR1 and CDR2 from the germline V gene are GTSNPN and SVGIG (reference sequence). This CDR3 contains 14 residues. CDR3 bases: TGTGCCTGGAGTGGCCGACAGGGGGCTGGAGAAGCTTTCTTT. Its translation: CAWSGRQGAGEAFF.

Details on this clonotype: This may arise from a read error, as a much more abundant clone is one base away. The chain has TRBV11-2 and TRBJ2-3; no firm D call. V lost 6 bases and J 5 bases, leaving 15 bases between the germline ends. CDR1 and CDR2 (germline): SGHAT, FQNNGV. The CDR3 length is 14 residues. The CDR3 loop reads CASSSDPEQDTQYF. In DNA form, the CDR3 reads TGTGCCAGCAGTTCAGATCCGGAACAAGATACGCAGTATTTT.

The chain combines TRBV5-1 with TRBJ2-7; TRBD1 or TRBD2 may be the D gene (5 bases each). The CDR3 runs to 17 residues. Germline assignment: CDR1 SGHRS and CDR2 YFSETQ. The V and J ends lost 4 bases and 2 bases respectively, with 22 bases between them. The DNA for the CDR3 is TGCGCCAGCAGCCCGGAAATGAGGGGCCTCGGGGCCTACGAGCAGTACTTC. It yields the protein CASSPEMRGLGAYEQYF.